The 9 T cell receptor beta chains given below trace back to one sample, sequenced in a study of T-cell reconstitution after alpha-beta-depleted transplantation in children. Regarding the study as a whole: After one year, T-cell counts and TCRbeta diversity mostly came from new T cells.

Unique molecular identifiers were incorporated during preparation of the TCRbeta library. TCRdb independently ran MiXCR on the PCR reads; one entry per CDR3 protein. The sample has some 300,000 distinct CDR3 sequences; about 7.3% are singletons. Their antigens remain unidentified. Sample: peripheral blood, taken 360 days after TCRalphabeta/CD19-depleted stem cell transplant. The source is a female patient aged 2 to 10 who had a stem cell transplant for Fanconi anemia, so the T cells may come from the graft donor.

This clonotype has just a few counts. This chain uses TRBV2 with TRBJ1-1; D remains ambiguous. The CDR3 totals 14 residues. The germline V gene encodes CDR1 SNHLY and CDR2 FYNNEI. The ends were cut back, 3 bases at V and 4 bases at J, with 12 bases in the middle. This chain's CDR3 is CASSDWPGGTEAFF. Written as DNA, the CDR3 is TGTGCCAGCAGTGATTGGCCGGGCGGCACTGAAGCTTTCTTT.

This clonotype was observed at least ten times. This chain connects TRBV21-1 to TRBJ2-7; the table gives TRBD1 as D, unverified against the DNA. TRBV21-1 is a pseudogene locus. CDR3 length: 18 amino acids. The CDR3: CASSKVSGAGCFNYEQYF. The CDR3 nucleotides are TGTGCCAGCAGCAAAGTATCGGGGGCAGGCTGTTTTAACTACGAGCAGTACTTC.

For this clonotype: No conserved phenylalanine or tryptophan is present at the end of the CDR3, so a read error is the likely explanation. The genes are TRBV7-9 and TRBJ2-4; a possible D gene is TRBD2 (5 bases). The CDR3 runs to 17 residues. Germline V gives CDR1 SEHNR, CDR2 FQNEAQ (reference sequence). Between the trimmed V and J ends, which lost 5 bases and 9 bases, there was a span of 26 bases. The chain's CDR3 is CASSPLGTGRTLGIQYC. In nucleotides, the CDR3 is TGTGCCAGCAGCCCCTTGGGAACGGGTCGGACTTTGGGCATTCAGTACTGC.

This clonotype was found many times. This chain joins TRBV7-9 and TRBJ1-4, with D possibly matching TRBD1 (5 bases). The ends were cut back, 5 bases at V and 0 bases at J, with 13 bases in the middle. There are 16 residues in the CDR3. Germline-derived CDR1 and CDR2 are SEHNR and FQNEAQ (reference sequence). For the CDR3, the DNA is TGTGCCAGCAGCGCAGGGCCCGACGCAACTAATGAAAAACTGTTTTTT. It translates to CASSAGPDATNEKLFF.

Ten or more counts support this clonotype. The chain links TRBV5-1 to TRBJ1-2, with TRBD1 as a possible D gene (5 bases). The CDR3 sequence is 14 residues long. Germline lookup yields CDR1 SGHRS and CDR2 YFSETQ. With 0 bases removed from V and 2 bases from J, the gap between germline ends came to 8 bases. The CDR3 sequence is CASSLDGGNYGYTF. CDR3 DNA sequence: TGCGCCAGCAGCTTGGATGGGGGAAACTATGGCTACACCTTC.

This clonotype appeared many times. V and J are TRBV6-5 and TRBJ1-1; D perhaps matches TRBD1 (6 bases). The CDR3 loop spans 14 amino acids. V was clipped by 7 bases and J by 3 bases, with 15 bases between them. CDR1 and CDR2 from the germline V gene are MNHEY and SVGAGI. Here the CDR3 reads CASKESGAHTEAFF. CDR3 nucleotide sequence: TGTGCCAGCAAGGAATCGGGGGCACACACTGAAGCTTTCTTT.

The chain is built from TRBV3-1 and TRBJ1-5, with D possibly matching TRBD1 (5 bases). Trimming pared 4 bases from V and 7 bases from J, leaving 8 bases between. The CDR3 runs to 12 residues. Looked up from germline, CDR1 is LGHDT and CDR2 is YNNKEL (reference sequence). CDR3 sequence (DNA): TGTGCCAGCAGCCGGGGGGGGCAGCCCCAGCATTTT. Encoded protein: CASSRGGQPQHF.

This clonotype showed up many times. V is TRBV3-1 and J is TRBJ2-1, with D maybe TRBD1 (5 bases). The germline V gene has CDR1 LGHDT and CDR2 YNNKEL (reference sequence). The V end was cut by 3 bases, the J end by 1 base, with 7 bases between. The CDR3 extends over 14 amino acids. The CDR3 DNA sequence: TGTGCCAGCAGCCACACAGGATCCTACAATGAGCAGTTCTTC. Translation gives CASSHTGSYNEQFF.

This clonotype was detected ten times or more. The chain has TRBV12-3 or TRBV12-4 and TRBJ1-5, with D maybe TRBD1 (5 bases). V was trimmed by 5 bases and J by 7 bases, leaving 15 bases between them. The CDR3 covers 14 residues. CDR3 amino acids: CASSPGAGDQPQHF. CDR3 coding DNA: TGTGCCAGCAGTCCCGGCGCGGGGGACCAGCCCCAGCATTTT.